A selection of T cell receptor beta chains follows, all from one sample in a study of T cells after somatic rescue of genetic block. This table comes from immunoSEQ multiplex PCR, and its TCRdb copy is limited to in-frame clones, with some not included. The sample has approximately 67,000 clones; about 90% are singletons. Sample: peripheral blood mononuclear cells (PBMCs). These receptors all come from a man aged 35-49 years. Both conserved end residues are part of each CDR3. The D gene is left open where the match is weak. Part of the rows lack a size; the others show once, few, many or a class for expanded clones.

j_call d_call clone_size v_call cdr3_aa cdr3_nt
TRBJ2-1 TRBD2 once TRBV5-4 CAIRGTSGTSSYNEQFF TGTGCCATCAGGGGGACTAGCGGAACGAGCTCCTACAATGAGCAGTTCTTC
TRBJ2-7 TRBD1 - TRBV6-1 CASLLRDRGSYEQYF TGTGCCAGCCTATTGAGGGACAGGGGTTCCTACGAGCAGTACTTC
TRBJ1-2 TRBD1 - TRBV28 CASTPWGVGGWGYTF TGTGCCAGCACCCCCTGGGGGGTAGGGGGCTGGGGCTACACCTTC
TRBJ2-3 TRBD2 - TRBV19 CASSIGPLLAGGSTDTQYF TGTGCCAGTAGTATAGGTCCTCTTCTAGCGGGGGGCAGTACAGATACGCAGTATTTT
TRBJ1-5 - - TRBV7-6 CASSLTQGRNQPQHF TGTGCCAGCAGCTTAACGCAGGGTCGCAATCAGCCCCAGCATTTT
TRBJ1-5 TRBD1 - TRBV30 CAWSAGTVENQPQHF TGTGCCTGGAGTGCTGGGACAGTTGAAAATCAGCCCCAGCATTTT
TRBJ2-5 TRBD2 - TRBV5-1 CASSFGLAGGHETQYF TGCGCCAGCAGCTTTGGACTAGCGGGGGGGCACGAGACCCAGTACTTC
TRBJ2-7 - - TRBV20-1 CSAPKGPEQYF TGCAGTGCCCCCAAGGGGCCCGAGCAGTACTTC
TRBJ1-1 TRBD1 - TRBV7-2 CASRQGQGAYAFF TGTGCCAGCAGACAGGGACAGGGGGCATACGCTTTCTTT
TRBJ2-3 TRBD2 - TRBV11-3 CASSLFGTNTDTQYF TGTGCCAGCAGCTTATTCGGGACTAACACAGATACGCAGTATTTT
TRBJ1-1 - - TRBV14 CASSQVGYTEAFF TGTGCCAGCAGCCAAGTGGGCTACACTGAAGCTTTCTTT
TRBJ2-2 - - TRBV19 CASSTYGAGELFF TGTGCCAGTAGTACCTACGGGGCCGGGGAGCTGTTTTTT
TRBJ1-2 - - TRBV19 CASSPRRLLRGLYGYTF TGTGCCAGTAGTCCTAGACGGCTGCTGAGAGGGCTCTATGGCTACACCTTC
TRBJ2-1 TRBD1 - TRBV7-6 CASSLGQGAHEQFF TGTGCCAGCAGCTTAGGACAGGGGGCCCATGAGCAGTTCTTC
TRBJ1-5 - few TRBV2 CASSPGQSNQPQHF TGTGCCAGCAGTCCAGGACAGAGCAATCAGCCCCAGCATTTT
TRBJ2-7 - - TRBV10-3 CAIAGGDRDEQYF TGTGCCATCGCAGGGGGGGACCGGGACGAGCAGTACTTC
TRBJ2-7 - - TRBV2 CASSETLGYEQYF TGTGCCAGCAGTGAAACCCTCGGCTACGAGCAGTACTTC
TRBJ1-1 - once TRBV18 CASSPFRRGRIDTEAFF TGTGCCAGCTCTCCCTTCCGGCGGGGCAGAATCGACACTGAAGCTTTCTTT
TRBJ2-7 - - TRBV23-1 CASSPLRSSYEQYF TGCGCCAGCAGCCCCCTGCGTAGTTCCTACGAGCAGTACTTC
TRBJ2-1 - - TRBV5-1 CASSDSLETSYNEQFF TGCGCCAGCAGCGACAGCCTGGAAACCTCCTACAATGAGCAGTTCTTC
TRBJ2-7 TRBD1 - TRBV28 CASSKRTGLSYEQYF TGTGCCAGCAGCAAGAGGACAGGACTCTCCTACGAGCAGTACTTC
TRBJ1-3 - - TRBV30 CAWGLGLSGNTIYF TGTGCCTGGGGCCTGGGGCTTTCTGGAAACACCATATATTTT
TRBJ2-1 TRBD2 - TRBV7-9 CASSLGSGRVNEQFF TGTGCCAGCAGCTTAGGTAGCGGGAGGGTCAATGAGCAGTTCTTC
TRBJ2-4 - few TRBV19 CASTEGPHLAKNIQYF TGTGCCAGTACCGAGGGACCGCATTTAGCCAAAAACATTCAGTACTTC
TRBJ2-3 TRBD2 - TRBV6-1 CASSEIGGEGTDTQYF TGTGCCAGCAGTGAAATCGGGGGGGAGGGGACAGATACGCAGTATTTT
TRBJ2-1 TRBD1 - TRBV5-4 CASSVINRGIYNEQFF TGTGCCAGCAGCGTAATAAACAGGGGAATCTACAATGAGCAGTTCTTC
TRBJ1-6 TRBD1 - TRBV27 CASSLIRDRVSPLHF TGTGCCAGCAGTTTAATTCGGGACAGGGTCTCACCCCTCCACTTT
TRBJ2-1 TRBD2 - TRBV27 CASSSGRAGNEQFF TGTGCCAGCAGTAGCGGGAGGGCCGGCAATGAGCAGTTCTTC
TRBJ2-1 TRBD2 few TRBV7-9 CASSPQTSSQFF TGTGCCAGCAGCCCCCAGACTAGCTCGCAGTTCTTC
TRBJ1-3 - - TRBV6-6 CASYRSFGNTIYF TGTGCCAGCTACAGAAGCTTTGGAAACACCATATATTTT
TRBJ1-1 - - TRBV30 CAWSYFVGQDTTFF TGTGCCTGGAGTTATTTTGTCGGCCAGGATACAACTTTCTTT
TRBJ1-5 - - TRBV15 CATSREETVNQPQHF TGTGCCACCAGCAGAGAAGAGACAGTCAATCAGCCCCAGCATTTT
TRBJ1-5 - - TRBV6-1 CASSEEARQPQHF TGTGCCAGCAGTGAAGAAGCTCGCCAGCCCCAGCATTTT
TRBJ1-1 - few TRBV14 CATSPTMVTEAFF TGTGCCACCAGCCCCACTATGGTCACTGAAGCTTTCTTT
TRBJ1-5 - few TRBV28 CASRLGGVGQPQHF TGTGCCAGCAGGCTGGGGGGGGTCGGTCAGCCCCAGCATTTT
TRBJ2-3 TRBD2 - TRBV18 CASSPRTSGGRADTQYF TGTGCCAGCTCACCACGGACTAGCGGAGGTAGAGCAGATACGCAGTATTTT
TRBJ1-1 TRBD1 - TRBV4-1 CASSRGTGDTEAFF TGCGCCAGCAGCCGAGGGACAGGGGACACTGAAGCTTTCTTT